Below, 8 T cell receptor beta chains from the same sample are listed, as sequenced in a study of CD8 T cells in ankylosing spondylitis. TCRdb analysed the 5' RACE reads with MiXCR anew, one entry per CDR3 protein. Of under 450,000 distinct CDR3 sequences in the sample, 20% were seen once. Input material: blood, either unsorted or a sorted T cell fraction (not recorded which). Every receptor here comes from a male donor with ankylosing spondylitis or in good health (not recorded which).

The J gene is TRBJ1-1, the V gene TRBV5-1; weak D call: TRBD1 (6 bases). V was trimmed by 1 base and J by 5 bases, leaving 15 bases between them. The CDR3 spans 15 residues. The V gene's germline CDR1 is SGHRS and CDR2 YFSETQ. CDR3 sequence (DNA): TGCGCCAGCAGCTTGAGCCAGGGGCAGGGGACTGAAGCTTTCTTT. It encodes CASSLSQGQGTEAFF.

This clonotype came up a few times. The rearrangement joins TRBV24-1 to TRBJ2-1, with 9 bases fitting TRBD2. V lost 7 bases to trimming and J lost 9 bases; unmatched junction nucleotides: 9. The germline V gene has CDR1 KGHDR and CDR2 SFDVKD. CDR3 size: 14 residues. DNA for the CDR3: TGTGCCACCAGGGTTAGCGGGGGAGCGGGTGAGCAGTTCTTC. Translated, it gives CATRVSGGAGEQFF.

This clonotype came up many times. The chain uses TRBV6-5 and TRBJ2-7; 9 bases align to TRBD2. CDR1 and CDR2 from the germline V gene are MNHEY and SVGAGI. J lost 6 bases, V lost 2 bases, and 11 bases had no gene match. The CDR3 consists of 16 residues. CDR3 in DNA: TGTGCCAGCAGTTACGGCTCGGCGGGGGGGGCCTCCGAGCAGTACTTC. Protein product: CASSYGSAGGASEQYF.

The chain carries TRBV11-2 and TRBJ2-1; TRBD2 matches 7 bases. The CDR3 totals 16 residues. Germline assignment: CDR1 SGHAT and CDR2 FQNNGV. V dropped 2 bases and J dropped 4; count of bases not matched to a gene: 8. The CDR3 region has the DNA TGTGCCAGCAGCTTAAACCCCAGCGGGATTTACAATGAGCAGTTCTTC. This gives the protein CASSLNPSGIYNEQFF.

The table lists this clonotype with many counts. The chain is built from TRBV12-3 or TRBV12-4 and TRBJ2-7; D not resolved. The V gene lost 3 bases and the J gene lost 3 bases, with 12 bases spanning the gap. The CDR3 runs 14 residues. The CDR3, as DNA: TGTGCCAGCAGTTTTGGGGTAAACGGCTACGAGCAGTACTTC. Its translation: CASSFGVNGYEQYF.

The rearrangement uses TRBV15 and TRBJ2-1; TRBD2 agrees at 10 bases. With V trimmed by 1 base and J by 7 bases, 4 bases remained unmatched. In germline, CDR1 is LNHNV, CDR2 YYDKDF (reference sequence). The CDR3 has 15 residues. The CDR3 spells CATSRAASGGNEQFF. CDR3 sequence (DNA): TGTGCCACCAGCAGAGCGGCTAGCGGGGGTAATGAGCAGTTCTTC.

The chain recombines TRBV3-1 with TRBJ2-7; 9 nucleotides align to TRBD1. CDR1 and CDR2 (germline): LGHDT, YNNKEL (reference sequence). This CDR3 contains 16 residues. Losses at the gene ends were 6 bases for V and 0 bases for J; bases not matched to a gene: 9. The CDR3 spells CASSGILDRGSYEQYF. In nucleotides, the CDR3 is TGTGCCAGCAGTGGGATCTTGGACAGGGGCTCCTACGAGCAGTACTTC.

The CDR3 loop reads CASSYVQPQHF. CDR3 nucleotides: TGTGCCAGCAGCTACGTTCAGCCCCAGCATTTT. The J gene is TRBJ1-5, the V gene TRBV5-6; D is undetermined. Trimming took 3 bases from V and 6 from J, leaving 4 bases between them. CDR1 is SGHDT, CDR2 YYEEEE, per germline. The CDR3 totals 11 residues.